This TCR beta chain stems from a study of blood T cells in healthy people across ages. Per the germline V gene, CDR1 is SGDLS and CDR2 is YYNGEE. V gave up 1 base and J gave up 6 bases, with 7 bases separating them. The length of the CDR3 is 13 residues. The second PCR ran about 6 to 12 cycles with a sample-barcoded 5' primer and J-beta primers. One entry per CDR3 protein results from TCRdb running MiXCR on the 5' RACE reads. The sample records 890,000 or so distinct CDR3 sequences, around 62% being singletons. The table lists this clonotype with a few counts. Investigators took approximately 10 milliliters of peripheral blood from every donor.

The V call is TRBV9, the J call TRBJ2-2; D gene uncertain. Specimen: blood. The clonotype was recovered from a man under 40 in good health. CDR3 region: CASSVLAAGELFF. CDR3 nucleotides: TGTGCCAGCAGCGTACTGGCCGCCGGGGAGCTGTTTTTT.